This note documents a single T cell receptor beta chain sequence. Its cognate antigen is unknown. The data were taken from a study of vaccination effects on CD4 cells after COVID-19. Notes on the study in general: Marked contraction was observed in infection-induced and vaccine-induced clones late after vaccination.

Sequencing used immunoSEQ multiplex PCR; TCRdb keeps in-frame clones, though not all of them. This table holds 13,000 to 15,000 clones, over 55% found once. ViraFEST assay sequencing came after antigen-specific CD4+ T cells were expanded with viral peptide pools. When about ten days of culture had elapsed, CD4+ T cells were isolated. The vaccine given was either BNT162b2 or mRNA-1273, in two doses. Wells each received some 2.2 million PBMC, cultured with 9 to 10 IU/ml IL-2 and 8.5 to 10 ug/ml peptides. IL-2 medium supplanted half the medium on days 3 and 7. This TCR derives from a human donor who received a COVID-19 vaccine. This specimen consisted of CD4+ T cells from PBMCs cultured with SARS-CoV-2 spike peptides, obtained after COVID-19 vaccination.

CDR3: CASSLRTGNTEAFF. The CDR3, as DNA: TGTGCCAGCAGTTTGCGGACAGGGAACACTGAAGCTTTCTTT. The chain recombines TRBV28 with TRBJ1-1; 7 bases agree with TRBD1. CDR3 length: 14 amino acids. Germline CDR1 MDHEN, CDR2 SYDVKM. Trimming cost V 3 bases and J 1 base; bases outside gene matches: 2.